The 19 T cell receptor beta chains below all came from one sample that was sequenced in a study of response to subunit inactivated influenza vaccine. TCRdb used MiXCR to reprocess the RT-PCR reads, holding one entry per CDR3 protein. The table includes roughly 630,000 distinct CDR3 sequences, about 15% detected once. The starting material was PBMCs from blood, obtained 14 to 15 days before vaccination. Every receptor here comes from a man aged 50 to 60 who received an inactivated influenza vaccine.

The sample holds many counts of this clonotype. CDR3 nucleotides: TGCGCCAGCAGCCAAGGTTGGGGAAAGGAGATGGCGCAGTTCTACAATGAGCAGTTCTTC. The encoded protein is CASSQGWGKEMAQFYNEQFF. The rearrangement joins TRBV4-3 to TRBJ2-1; D gene uncertain. Germline CDR1 reads LGHNA; CDR2 reads YSLEER. Trimming took 1 base from V and 3 from J, leaving 25 bases between them. This CDR3 comprises 20 residues.

In its sample, this clonotype was seen once. The V and J genes are TRBV5-1 and TRBJ2-5; 7 bases agree with TRBD1. V was pared by 1 base and J by 5 bases, with 8 bases of the junction left unmatched. This CDR3 has 15 amino acids. The V gene's germline CDR1 is SGHRS and CDR2 YFSETQ. This chain's CDR3 is CASSLHGRGKETQYF. CDR3 sequence (DNA): TGCGCCAGCAGCTTGCATGGCAGGGGGAAGGAGACCCAGTACTTC. Using reference TRBV5-1 and TRBJ2-5 for the parts outside the CDR3, the full variable domain is KAGVTQTPRYLIKTRGQQVTLSCSPISGHRSVSWYQQTPGQGLQFLFEYFSETQRNKGNFPGRFSGRQFSNSRSEMNVSTLELGDSALYLCASSLHGRGKETQYFGPGTRLLVL.

This clonotype was found many times. The chain is built from TRBV5-1 and TRBJ2-7; D gene ambiguous. CDR1 is SGHRS, CDR2 YFSETQ, per germline. The CDR3 spans 12 residues. The ends were cut back, 1 base at V and 6 bases at J, with 8 bases in the middle. The CDR3 sequence: CASSLNLREQYF. In DNA, the CDR3 is TGCGCCAGCAGCTTGAACTTGCGCGAGCAGTACTTC.

V is TRBV7-9 and J is TRBJ2-1, with TRBD2 matching 7 bases. The V gene end was trimmed by 7 bases and the J gene end by 2 bases; junction bases not matched to a gene: 11. The CDR3 loop spans 16 amino acids. Looked up from germline, CDR1 is SEHNR and CDR2 is FQNEAQ (reference sequence). The CDR3 sequence is CASIPLQAGAYNEQFF. As DNA, the CDR3 is TGTGCCAGCATTCCCCTCCAGGCGGGAGCCTACAATGAGCAGTTCTTC. The full variable domain, rest sourced from reference TRBV7-9 and TRBJ2-1, is DTGVSQNPRHKITKRGQNVTFRCDPISEHNRLYWYRQTLGQGPEFLTYFQNEAQLEKSRLLSDRFSAERPKGSFSTLEIQRTEQGDSAMYLCASIPLQAGAYNEQFFGPGTRLTVL.

In this sample, this clonotype turned up a few times. The chain combines TRBV10-3 with TRBJ1-1, with 7 bases identical to TRBD1. The J segment lost 2 bases and the V segment lost 6 bases, leaving 6 bases of the junction unmatched. This CDR3 is 14 amino acids long. The V gene's germline CDR1 is ENHRY and CDR2 SYGVKD. The CDR3 bases are TGTGCCATCAGGACCGGGACAGATAACACTGAAGCTTTCTTT. Amino acid sequence: CAIRTGTDNTEAFF.

In this sample, this clonotype turned up many times. The chain joins TRBV15 to TRBJ2-2; a weak D match, TRBD1 (5 bases). Germline CDR1 LNHNV, CDR2 YYDKDF (reference sequence). V was cut by 4 bases and J by 3 bases, with 15 bases left in between. The CDR3 is 16 amino acids. CDR3: CATSNRAGLDTGELFF. The CDR3 DNA follows: TGTGCCACCAGCAATAGGGCAGGGTTGGACACCGGGGAGCTGTTTTTT.

This clonotype was seen at least ten times. The chain recombines TRBV6-5 with TRBJ1-2, with D tentatively TRBD1 (6 bases). CDR1 is MNHEY and CDR2 is SVGAGI in the germline V gene. V was trimmed by 0 bases and J by 8 bases, leaving 10 bases between them. This CDR3 is built from 13 residues. As DNA, the CDR3 is TGTGCCAGCAGTTACTCCCGACAGGAGGGCTACACCTTC. Translation: CASSYSRQEGYTF.

This clonotype was counted between two and nine times. The V and J genes are TRBV20-1 and TRBJ1-2, with D unclear. V shed 0 bases and J shed 4 bases, with 15 bases lying between them. The CDR3 loop spans 15 amino acids. The germline V gene encodes CDR1 DFQATT and CDR2 SNEGSKA (reference sequence). CDR3 loop: CSARDPSTVLYGYTF. In nucleotides, the CDR3 is TGCAGTGCTAGAGATCCGAGTACAGTACTCTATGGCTACACCTTC.

The V and J genes are TRBV4-3 and TRBJ1-2, with TRBD1 as a possible D gene (5 bases). The CDR3 has 15 residues. The V end lost 0 bases, the J end lost 4 bases, and 12 bases lay between the germline ends. Germline V gives CDR1 LGHNA, CDR2 YSLEER. The CDR3 DNA reads TGCGCCAGCAGCCAAGAGTTAGCCAGGGTCTATGGCTACACCTTC. Amino acid sequence: CASSQELARVYGYTF.

Comments on this clonotype: One end of the junction does not line up with germline, which may come from a read error. V usage is TRBV18 and J usage is TRBJ2-5, with 9 bases fitting TRBD1. The CDR3 spans 15 residues. Germline V gene data show CDR1 as KGHSH and CDR2 as LQKENI. As DNA, the CDR3 is TGTGCCAGCTCAACACCCAGGACAGGGGTAGAGACCCAGTACTTC. Encoded protein: CASSTPRTGVETQYF.

This clonotype was detected once. A much larger clone lies one base from this, so it may be a read error. The chain joins TRBV4-2 to TRBJ1-6; a weak D match, TRBD1 (5 bases). The germline CDR1 and CDR2 sequences are LGHNA and YNFKEQ. This CDR3 has 15 residues. V gave up 1 base and J gave up 7 bases, with 11 bases separating them. The CDR3 sequence is CASSQVHGGNSPLHF. The CDR3 DNA sequence: TGTGCCAGCAGCCAAGTTCATGGGGGAAATTCACCCCTCCACTTT.

This clonotype was recorded a few times. The chain combines TRBV20-1 with TRBJ2-1; 7 bases align to TRBD2. This CDR3 comprises 13 residues. V dropped 6 bases and J dropped 9; count of bases not matched to a gene: 11. Germline CDR1 is DFQATT and CDR2 is SNEGSKA (reference sequence). The CDR3 bases are TGCAGTGCGGGCGGGAGTTGGGGCAGTGAGCAGTTCTTC. Residues: CSAGGSWGSEQFF.

Note on this clonotype: A much larger clone sits a single nucleotide away, making a read error possible. The V call is TRBV15, the J call TRBJ2-3; 10 nucleotides line up with TRBD2. The CDR3 covers 15 residues. CDR1 and CDR2 from the germline V gene are LNHNV and YYDKDF (reference sequence). The chain's CDR3 is CGTSRDQREGYTQYF. CDR3 nucleotides: TGTGGCACCAGCAGAGATCAGCGGGAGGGATATACGCAGTATTTT.

The J gene is TRBJ2-7, the V gene TRBV10-3; D unresolved. The CDR3 is 12 amino acids. CDR1 is ENHRY and CDR2 is SYGVKD in the germline V gene. V lost 0 bases, J lost 6 bases, and 6 bases lay in between. CDR3 amino acids: CAISESGAEQYF. For the CDR3, the DNA is TGTGCCATCAGTGAGTCGGGTGCCGAGCAGTACTTC.

This clonotype appeared many times. The chain combines TRBV29-1 with TRBJ2-2; 11 nucleotides match TRBD2. There are 14 residues in the CDR3. V gave up 7 bases and J gave up 1 base; unmatched junction bases: 2. Germline CDR1 and CDR2: SQVTM and ANQGSEA. This chain's CDR3 is CSASGGLNTGELFF. CDR3 bases: TGCAGCGCTAGCGGGGGGCTGAACACCGGGGAGCTGTTTTTT.

This clonotype was detected only a few times. The chain employs TRBV5-5 and TRBJ2-1; D is possibly TRBD2 (6 bases). CDR3 length: 17 residues. The V gene's germline CDR1 is SGHKS and CDR2 YYEKEE (reference sequence). The V and J ends lost 4 bases and 1 base respectively, with 18 bases between them. For the CDR3, the DNA is TGTGCCAGCAGCGGCGCCCGTTATGGGGGGTCCTACAATGAGCAGTTCTTC. It encodes CASSGARYGGSYNEQFF.

This clonotype was observed a few times. V usage is TRBV2 and J usage is TRBJ1-2, with unresolved D. CDR3 length equals 11 residues. Between the trimmed V and J ends, which lost 10 bases and 0 bases, there was a span of 6 bases. The germline V gene encodes CDR1 SNHLY and CDR2 FYNNEI. The chain's CDR3 is CATTTNYGYTF. The CDR3 DNA reads as TGTGCCACTACAACTAACTATGGCTACACCTTC. Based on the CDR3 plus reference TRBV2 and TRBJ1-2, the full variable domain is EPEVTQTPSHQVTQMGQEVILRCVPISNHLYFYWYRQILGQKVEFLVSFYNNEISEKSEIFDDQFSVERPDGSNFTLKIRSTKLEDSAMYFCATTTNYGYTFGSGTRLTVV.

The V gene is TRBV6-2 or TRBV6-3, the J gene TRBJ1-2, with D unclear. The CDR3 totals 13 residues. V lost 0 bases and J 8 bases, leaving 10 bases between the germline ends. Germline-derived CDR1 and CDR2 are MNHEY and SVGEGT. In DNA form, the CDR3 reads TGTGCCAGCAGTTACTCTTGGCAGGCCGGCTACACCTTC. Its protein is CASSYSWQAGYTF.

This chain connects TRBV5-1 to TRBJ2-1; no clear D. Germline V CDR1 and CDR2: SGHRS, YFSETQ. The CDR3 spans 14 residues. Trimming left V 0 bases short and J 8 bases short, with 12 bases between. CDR3 DNA: TGCGCCAGCAGCTTGGATAGCCGGTCGTATGAGCAGTTCTTC. Translation gives CASSLDSRSYEQFF.